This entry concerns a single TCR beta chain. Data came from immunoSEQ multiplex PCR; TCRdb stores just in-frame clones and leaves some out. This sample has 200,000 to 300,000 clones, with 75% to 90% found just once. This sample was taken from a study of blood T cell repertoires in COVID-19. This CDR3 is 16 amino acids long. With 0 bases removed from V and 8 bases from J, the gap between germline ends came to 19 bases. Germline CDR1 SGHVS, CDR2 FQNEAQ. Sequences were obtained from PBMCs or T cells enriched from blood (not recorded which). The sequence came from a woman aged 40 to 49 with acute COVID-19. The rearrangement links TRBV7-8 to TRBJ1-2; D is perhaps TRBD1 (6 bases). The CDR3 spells CASSLARRTEGGGYTF. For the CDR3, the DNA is TGTGCCAGCAGCTTAGCGCGGCGGACAGAGGGCGGCGGCTACACCTTC.